This is a list of T cell receptor beta chains from one sample in a study of cytomegalovirus exposure and HLA in healthy donors. Some clones are missing from TCRdb's copy, which holds only in-frame ones; the method was immunoSEQ multiplex PCR. The sample consists of some 150,000 clones, about 65% of them appearing once. The sequenced sample was PBMCs. The source is a woman aged 30 to 39 in good health and CMV-seronegative. Both conserved end residues are part of each CDR3. A D gene is named only where the DNA matches it firmly. Expanded clones get a size class; other rows say once, few or many, or leave the size out.

V	J	D	size	CDR3	DNA
TRBV10-3	TRBJ1-2	TRBD1	.	CAISGQGNYGYTF	TGTGCCATCAGTGGACAGGGCAACTATGGCTACACCTTC
TRBV7-9	TRBJ1-2	.	few	CASSYDSGNYGYTF	TGTGCCAGCAGCTATGACAGCGGGAACTATGGCTACACCTTC
TRBV7-8	TRBJ2-7	.	.	CASRPGWSGSYEQYF	TGTGCCAGCAGACCAGGCTGGTCCGGGAGCTACGAGCAGTACTTC
TRBV19	TRBJ1-3	.	.	CASSIGGYGNTIYF	TGTGCCAGTAGTATAGGAGGGTACGGAAACACCATATATTTT
TRBV5-1	TRBJ2-3	TRBD2	.	CASTNGGADTQYF	TGCGCCAGCACCAACGGGGGGGCGGATACGCAGTATTTT
TRBV7-2	TRBJ2-6	TRBD1	.	CASSYGTGGLSGANVLTF	TGTGCCAGCAGCTACGGGACAGGGGGGCTCTCTGGGGCCAACGTCCTGACTTTC
TRBV5-5	TRBJ1-2	.	.	CASSPEGVYGYTF	TGTGCCAGCAGCCCGGAAGGAGTCTATGGCTACACCTTC
TRBV4-3	TRBJ1-2	.	few	CASSQDYGDGYTF	TGCGCCAGCAGCCAAGATTACGGGGATGGCTACACCTTC
TRBV2	TRBJ1-6	.	once	CASRYGLLNNSPLHF	TGTGCCAGCAGATATGGACTTCTTAATAATTCACCCCTCCACTTT
TRBV4-1	TRBJ1-1	.	.	CASSQRNTEAFF	TGCGCCAGCAGCCAACGGAACACTGAAGCTTTCTTT
TRBV15	TRBJ1-5	TRBD1	.	CATNSGDRGSNQPQHF	TGTGCCACCAATTCCGGGGACAGGGGGTCGAATCAGCCCCAGCATTTT
TRBV28	TRBJ1-2	.	.	CASSFSKYGYTF	TGTGCCAGCAGTTTTTCTAAGTATGGCTACACCTTC
TRBV5-4	TRBJ2-5	.	.	CASSSTPQETQYF	TGTGCCAGCAGCTCGACACCCCAAGAGACCCAGTACTTC
TRBV5-4	TRBJ1-5	.	.	CARRLRPQHF	TGTGCCAGACGCCTCAGGCCCCAGCATTTT
TRBV6-6	TRBJ2-5	TRBD1	.	CASRRTGVVQYF	TGTGCCAGCAGGCGAACAGGGGTAGTGCAGTACTTC
TRBV9	TRBJ2-7	TRBD1	.	CASSKQGVGYEQYF	TGTGCCAGCAGCAAGCAGGGGGTGGGCTACGAGCAGTACTTC
TRBV5-1	TRBJ2-2	.	.	CASRELLKNTGELFF	TGCGCCAGCAGGGAGCTACTCAAGAACACCGGGGAGCTGTTTTTT
TRBV19	TRBJ2-3	TRBD2	few	CASKGLAGSTDTQYF	TGTGCCAGCAAAGGACTAGCGGGAAGCACAGATACGCAGTATTTT
TRBV9	TRBJ1-2	TRBD1	.	CASSAATGYDGYTF	TGTGCCAGCAGCGCCGCGACAGGGTACGACGGCTACACCTTC
TRBV4-1	TRBJ1-1	.	.	CASSRDILNTEAFF	TGCGCCAGCAGCCGGGACATTTTAAACACTGAAGCTTTCTTT
TRBV11-3	TRBJ2-1	.	.	CASSLDSNYNEQFF	TGTGCCAGCAGCTTGGACAGTAACTACAATGAGCAGTTCTTC
TRBV28	TRBJ1-1	.	once	CASSFRNTEAFF	TGTGCCAGCAGTTTTAGGAACACTGAAGCTTTCTTT
TRBV7-9	TRBJ1-1	TRBD1	.	CASSPQWTGRPEAFF	TGTGCCAGCAGCCCCCAATGGACAGGGAGGCCTGAAGCTTTCTTT
TRBV12-5	TRBJ1-2	.	.	CASGSGSGSGNGYTF	TGTGCTAGTGGTTCGGGTTCAGGGTCGGGCAACGGCTACACCTTC
TRBV7-6	TRBJ2-2	TRBD1	once	CASSLPGQYTGELFF	TGTGCCAGCAGCTTACCGGGACAGTACACCGGGGAGCTGTTTTTT
TRBV7-2	TRBJ2-7	.	.	CASSRPVTSNSYEQYF	TGTGCCAGCAGCCGCCCGGTTACTAGTAACTCCTACGAGCAGTACTTC
TRBV7-3	TRBJ1-5	.	.	CASSLGTFQPQHF	TGTGCCAGCAGCTTAGGGACATTTCAGCCCCAGCATTTT
TRBV6-4	TRBJ2-1	TRBD2	once	CASSDLGTSGVDEQFF	TGTGCCAGCAGTGACTTGGGGACTAGCGGGGTGGATGAGCAGTTCTTC
TRBV5-1	TRBJ2-7	.	.	CASSLGAVGQGSYEQYF	TGCGCCAGCAGCTTGGGAGCGGTGGGGCAGGGGAGCTACGAGCAGTACTTC
TRBV7-9	TRBJ1-1	.	.	CASSLALDTEAFF	TGTGCCAGCAGCTTAGCGCTAGACACTGAAGCTTTCTTT
TRBV7-2	TRBJ1-5	TRBD1	once	CASSSTGGLQPQHF	TGTGCCAGCAGCTCTACAGGGGGCTTACAGCCCCAGCATTTT
TRBV6-5	TRBJ1-2	.	few	CASSYADKSGYTF	TGTGCCAGCAGTTACGCCGACAAAAGTGGCTACACCTTC
TRBV5-6	TRBJ1-2	.	.	CASSFVRDGYTF	TGTGCCAGCAGCTTTGTCAGGGATGGCTACACCTTC
TRBV29-1	TRBJ2-7	TRBD1	.	CSVLGDRGTYEQYF	TGCAGCGTTTTGGGGGACAGGGGGACCTACGAGCAGTACTTC
TRBV2	TRBJ2-2	TRBD2	.	CASSEAAGGTGELFF	TGTGCCAGCAGTGAAGCGGCGGGGGGCACCGGGGAGCTGTTTTTT
TRBV6-6	TRBJ1-2	TRBD1	few	CASRPGQGFGYTF	TGTGCCAGCAGGCCGGGACAGGGGTTTGGCTACACCTTC
TRBV2	TRBJ1-5	.	.	CASSPAPAGNQPQHF	TGTGCCAGCAGCCCCGCCCCCGCGGGCAATCAGCCCCAGCATTTT
TRBV5-4	TRBJ2-1	TRBD2	.	CASSSGLADNEQFF	TGTGCCAGCAGCTCCGGACTAGCGGACAATGAGCAGTTCTTC
TRBV5-1	TRBJ2-5	TRBD2	.	CASRLAASGGPGMGTQYF	TGCGCCAGCAGACTGGCGGCTAGCGGGGGGCCGGGGATGGGGACCCAGTACTTC
TRBV7-2	TRBJ2-2	.	.	CASSPQAANTGELFF	TGTGCCAGCAGCCCCCAGGCAGCGAACACCGGGGAGCTGTTTTTT
TRBV19	TRBJ1-5	.	.	CASSIFGDSNQPQHF	TGTGCCAGTAGTATCTTCGGAGATAGCAATCAGCCCCAGCATTTT
TRBV5-1	TRBJ2-7	TRBD1	.	CASRSTGFTYEQYF	TGCGCCAGCAGATCGACAGGGTTCACCTACGAGCAGTACTTC
TRBV21-1	TRBJ1-2	.	once	CASSTRSGGGYTF	TGTGCCAGCAGCACCCGAAGCGGGGGAGGCTACACCTTC
TRBV5-4	TRBJ1-2	.	.	CASSSGPGGDGYTF	TGTGCCAGCAGCTCTGGACCCGGGGGGGATGGCTACACCTTC
TRBV27	TRBJ2-1	TRBD2	.	CASSLWYSGRIYNEQFF	TGTGCCAGCAGTTTATGGTATAGCGGGAGAATTTACAATGAGCAGTTCTTC
TRBV27	TRBJ1-3	.	few	CASSGTLNGNTIYF	TGTGCCAGCAGCGGGACTCTAAATGGAAACACCATATATTTT